This is a list of T cell receptor beta chains from one sample in a study of CD4+ T cells in melanoma. Sequencing was performed with immunoSEQ multiplex PCR; in TCRdb, only in-frame clones are kept and a portion is missing. The sample lists 90,000 to 130,000 clones; around 92% were seen once. Material: peripheral blood. The receptors were sampled from a human donor with melanoma. The CDR3 runs from the conserved cysteine through the conserved F or W.

v_gene: TRBV10-3; j_gene: TRBJ2-3; len: 14; CDR3aa: CAISSRTDGDTQYF
v_gene: TRBV2; j_gene: TRBJ2-5; len: 15; CDR3aa: CASTIRRGNEETQYF
v_gene: TRBV7-2; j_gene: TRBJ1-1; len: 14; CDR3aa: CASSLAGVNTEAFF
v_gene: TRBV28; j_gene: TRBJ1-4; len: 14; CDR3aa: CASSPGGLNEKLFF
v_gene: TRBV5-1; j_gene: TRBJ1-3; len: 15; CDR3aa: CASSLTVSSGNTIYF
v_gene: TRBV5-5; j_gene: TRBJ1-5; len: 14; CDR3aa: CASSPTGWTQPQHF
v_gene: TRBV6-6; j_gene: TRBJ2-7; len: 12; CDR3aa: CASSPQGREQYF
v_gene: TRBV7-2; j_gene: TRBJ1-2; len: 13; CDR3aa: CASSLQGLDGYTF
v_gene: TRBV6-5; j_gene: TRBJ2-3; len: 13; CDR3aa: CASSPRLADTQYF
v_gene: TRBV4-1; j_gene: TRBJ1-3; len: 15; CDR3aa: CASSQGHSSGNTIYF
v_gene: TRBV7-9; j_gene: TRBJ2-3; len: 15; CDR3aa: CASSLEAGRTDTQYF
v_gene: TRBV5-6; j_gene: TRBJ2-7; len: 14; CDR3aa: CASSYTGALYEQYF